This T cell receptor (beta chain) was recovered during a study of blood T cells in healthy people across ages. Study-wide results and limits: Estimates of total diversity, which came from one million sequenced T cells, were considered to be underestimates. Comparison with aged donors showed that long-lived donors had more naive CD4+ cells and higher diversity. As age increased, TCR beta diversity per million T cells fell in a roughly linear fashion.

Germline CDR1 and CDR2: DFQATT and SNEGSKA (reference sequence). The CDR3 runs 16 residues. Comments on this clonotype: The antigen remains undetermined. The junction does not match germline at one end; this may be a read error.

With a J-beta primer mix and a sample-barcoded 5' primer, a second PCR ran about 7 to 12 cycles. TCRdb re-called the 5' RACE reads through MiXCR, storing one row per CDR3 protein. This sample has more than 700,000 distinct CDR3 sequences, with about 53% found just once. Healthy Caucasian individuals from Russia aged roughly 6 to 90 served as donors. Sequenced input: blood. This clonotype originated in a man at least 80 years old in good health. V and J are TRBV20-1 and TRBJ2-5; 9 bases are shared with TRBD1. This CDR3 reads CNASGPTGGIQETQYF. The CDR3 DNA is TGCAATGCTAGCGGTCCGACAGGGGGTATCCAAGAGACCCAGTACTTC.